Here is one TCR beta chain with its context. It has no known antigen specificity. Base quality data are lacking; no much larger clone is found one base away. The data were obtained in a study of cytomegalovirus exposure and HLA in healthy donors (dated by TCRdb to the late 2010s). With regard to the full study: According to an earlier analysis of 587 of the donors, 150 million to 200 million T cells yielded some 120 million unique TCR beta sequences and 276 Gb of sequence data. An earlier analysis of around 540 of the donors applied high-throughput TCR beta sequencing to assess whether each TCR beta V gene segment acted as functional or pseudogenic. Typing coverage differed by locus: A, B, C, DRB1 and DQB1 were typed in about 629-640 donors, DQA1 in roughly 500, DPA1 in roughly 590, and DPB1 in approximately 450. Both class I and class II loci were covered by HLA typing, at four-digit resolution. Alongside the repertoire data, information on donor age, sex, ethnicity and CMV serostatus was compiled. In addition to the first cohort of hundreds of subjects, a separate validation cohort of approximately 130 different subjects was used. A later genetic analysis took genome-wide SNP genotypes for about 55% of the 666 donors and used that subset as a discovery cohort. The study profiled the T cell repertoires of around 700 subjects by immunosequencing and related them to cytomegalovirus serostatus. On average, around 230,000 unique TCR beta nucleotide sequences were sequenced per donor among 398 genotyped donors of the cohort, with 15% to 20% of those sequences being non-productive. Approximately 300 gigabases of sequencing data and approximately 91 million unique TCR sequences made up an early release that covered over 550 HLA-typed donors. Every repertoire in the discovery cohort had been generated on one and the same sequencing platform. Several DR-DQ haplotypes were treated as single units for association and clustering because of strong linkage in the cohort. In the later analysis, no new phenotypic data were used to find candidate immune exposures; instead, reliance was placed on TCR beta sequences and their occurrence across donors. High-throughput TCR immunosequencing, statistical association of individual TCRs with disease status, and machine learning were combined to predict cytomegalovirus infection status. The genetic ancestry cluster associated with self-reported Caucasian donors included 81% of the approximately 430 genotyped donors. A later analysis re-examined previously published TCR beta repertoires from 500 to 700 donors and added high-resolution HLA genotyping to investigate patterns of TCR occurrence. The study aimed to test whether cataloging public T cell receptors could reveal signatures of past pathogen exposure.

The paper as a whole reports these results and caveats: This cohort had only TCR beta chains sequenced, and the lack of alpha or paired-chain data limited which features could be detected. According to a later genetic analysis, donors in an Asian-associated ancestry cluster had fewer N-insertions in productive TCRs than the approximately 700-donor mean. In an earlier analysis of about 550 of the donors, most TCR beta V segments were observed in productive rearrangements about 90% or about 30% of the time, broadly matching IMGT annotations. While some public TCRs were present in many individuals, most TCR sequences turned up only very rarely across donors. A later analysis reported that several top co-occurrence clusters appeared linked to parvovirus B19, influenza, CMV and Epstein-Barr virus. A total of some 180 TCR beta chains were listed by the study as associated with cytomegalovirus. In a later analysis, the rate of TCR association differed among HLA loci, with DRB1 alleles having the most associated TCRs and HLA-C alleles having the fewest. It was suggested by the authors that the approach could potentially be generalized to other disease states and immunological phenotypes. An association between a missense DCLRE1C variant and V-gene and J-gene trimming of TCR beta chains was found in a later genetic analysis and replicated in an independent cohort. HLA typing was unavailable for some donors at each locus, so association tests used only the typed subset. The only immune exposure information available for the cohort was CMV serostatus. According to a later analysis, most CMV-associated TCR beta chains appeared to be HLA-restricted, and the HLA associations seemed to be driven largely by CMV exposure. The 87-base-pair reads could not distinguish some IMGT-functional V segments, including TRBV6-2 and TRBV6-3, so those segments were excluded. A further reported finding was that TCR beta sequences accurately predicted the HLA-A and HLA-B alleles for most subjects in the first cohort. A group of highly shared sequence variants was considered likely to be a technical artifact of the sequencing pipeline. Some 15 rarely observed V segments, including chromosome 9 orphons, were excluded from the earlier analysis of approximately 600 of the donors because counts were too low. When HLA alleles, especially DR and DQ, strongly co-occurred, TCR associations were difficult to assign to individual alleles. Cytomegalovirus status was reported to be diagnosed by the classifier with high specificity and sensitivity in both the original and validation cohorts. A later analysis found that HLA-associated TCR beta chains were more clonally expanded and had lower generation probabilities than equally common non-associated chains. Sequencing depth was assumed to be roughly uniform across donors in the presence/absence analyses, though that assumption may not hold. In a later analysis, about 16,000 TCR beta sequences were associated with specific HLA alleles at a false discovery rate of 0.05. Three of the identified cytomegalovirus-associated TCR beta chains were confirmed in vitro to be specific for cytomegalovirus antigens. Linkage disequilibrium might explain the correlated functional status among segregating V segments, but an unknown experimental factor could not be excluded.

The cohort comprised 670 or so healthy bone marrow donors. At the time of sampling, all cohort members were nominally healthy, though unrecorded immune exposures were likely present. The donor was CMV seropositive and was included in the group of some 290 seropositive cohort members. A peripheral blood sample was collected from each donor, and TCR beta sequencing was performed on peripheral blood mononuclear cells. The Qiagen DNeasy Blood Extraction Kit was used to extract genomic DNA from the blood cell samples. Deletion took 6 bases off V and 6 bases off J, with a span of 12 bases between the germline ends. In the germline V gene (reference sequence), CDR1 corresponds to MNHEY and CDR2 to SMNVEV. Taken from cysteine to phenylalanine, the CDR3 has 13 residues. The only DNA kept is the CDR3, 39 bases in frame from the first base. Library creation used the immunoSEQ multiplex PCR assay. For the multiplex PCR, a mixture combining 60 forward primers for TCR Vbeta segments and 13 reverse primers for TCR Jbeta segments was used. The CDR3 region of rearranged TCR beta genes was amplified from genomic DNA with a multiplex PCR assay. The amplified TCR beta libraries were sequenced on the Illumina HiSeq System as 87-base-pair reads. In the original analysis: In a later analysis, around 80 million unique TCR beta chains were counted across the approximately 620 repertoires, and around 10 million of these chains were shared by at least two donors. A nearest-neighbor algorithm error-corrected the raw reads and collapsed the reads into unique sequences, merging closely related sequences to remove PCR and sequencing errors. Alignment of CDR3 sequences to IMGT reference sequences was used to assign V, D and J gene segments. Each retained sequence needed at least a six-nucleotide match to both a V gene segment and a J gene segment. A rearrangement was called productive if the CDR3 had no stop codons and remained in frame with V and J, and every other rearrangement was called non-productive. Following IMGT convention, CDR3 was defined as the stretch from the second conserved V-encoded cysteine to the conserved J-encoded phenylalanine. In an earlier analysis of more than 550 of the donors, sequences lacking an unambiguous match to a single V gene segment were excluded. An earlier analysis of a few hundred of the donors called V segments functional above 56.7% productive rearrangements and segregating when the between-donor standard deviation exceeded 5%. A statistical classification framework was developed to diagnose cytomegalovirus status using the catalog of TCR beta chain sequences. In a later analysis, TCR nucleotide sequences were compared against IMGT/GENE-DB human TR gene sequences so that V and J genes could be assigned. The TCRdist pipeline was used in a later analysis to assign CDR3 sequences and most-parsimonious VDJ recombination scenarios. In a later analysis, each TCR beta chain was defined by its CDR3 amino acid sequence together with its V-gene family, and reads without a unique V-gene family were excluded. A later analysis removed over 500 highly shared, low-generation-probability nucleotide sequences to deal with suspected cross-contamination and a sequencing artifact. In a later analysis, a clonal expansion index for each public chain was calculated from normalized within-repertoire ranks of inferred template counts. In a later analysis, generation probabilities were computed using a VDJ recombination model fitted to out-of-frame rearrangements, and the results were checked against IGoR. Hypergeometric tests were used in a later analysis to score TCR-TCR, TCR-HLA and TCR-CMV co-occurrence, with a repertoire-size bias correction applied to the TCR pairs. In a later analysis, false discovery rates were estimated by permuting HLA or CMV assignments 20 times. A later analysis grouped co-occurring TCRs with DBSCAN, adding TCRdist sequence similarity when clustering within HLA-allele-positive subsets. Co-occurrence clustering excluded repertoires with fewer than 30,000 or more than 120,000 public chains, plus five with anomalous nucleotide sharing. Here the immuneACCESS table is served through TCRdb, limited to in-frame sequences with V and J called. Missing clones are a known gap in these copies; in checked studies unresolved V genes cover under half, and the rest lacks a known reason. For V, J and clone size, that table is used; D and trimming come from the DNA. The sample yields about 210,000 clones; roughly four fifths were counted once. The top ten constitute about a tenth of the sample.

The V and J segments used are TRBV27 and TRBJ1-5; the D gene lacks a confident call. Material: PBMCs. This clonotype was sampled from a woman between 50 and 59 years old in good health and CMV-seropositive. The DNA sequence follows: TGTGCCAGCAGGACGGGTTTGGGTCAGCCCCAGCATTTT. Its protein reads: CASRTGLGQPQHF.